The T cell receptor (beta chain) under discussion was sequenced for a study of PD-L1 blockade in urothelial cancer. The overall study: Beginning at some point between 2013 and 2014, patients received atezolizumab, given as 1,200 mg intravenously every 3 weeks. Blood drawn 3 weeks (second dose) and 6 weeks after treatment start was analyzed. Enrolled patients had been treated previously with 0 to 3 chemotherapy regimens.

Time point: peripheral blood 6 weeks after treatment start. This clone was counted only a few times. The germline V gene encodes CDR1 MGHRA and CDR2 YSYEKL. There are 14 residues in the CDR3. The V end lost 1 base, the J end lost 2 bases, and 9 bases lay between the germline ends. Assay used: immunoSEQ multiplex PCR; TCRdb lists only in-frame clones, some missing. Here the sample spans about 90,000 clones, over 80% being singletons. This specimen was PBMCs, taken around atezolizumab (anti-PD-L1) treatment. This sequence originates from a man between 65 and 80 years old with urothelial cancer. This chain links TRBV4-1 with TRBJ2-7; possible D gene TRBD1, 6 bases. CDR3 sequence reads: CASSQVGTTYEQYF. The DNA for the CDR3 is TGCGCCAGCAGCCAAGTCGGGACAACCTACGAGCAGTACTTC.